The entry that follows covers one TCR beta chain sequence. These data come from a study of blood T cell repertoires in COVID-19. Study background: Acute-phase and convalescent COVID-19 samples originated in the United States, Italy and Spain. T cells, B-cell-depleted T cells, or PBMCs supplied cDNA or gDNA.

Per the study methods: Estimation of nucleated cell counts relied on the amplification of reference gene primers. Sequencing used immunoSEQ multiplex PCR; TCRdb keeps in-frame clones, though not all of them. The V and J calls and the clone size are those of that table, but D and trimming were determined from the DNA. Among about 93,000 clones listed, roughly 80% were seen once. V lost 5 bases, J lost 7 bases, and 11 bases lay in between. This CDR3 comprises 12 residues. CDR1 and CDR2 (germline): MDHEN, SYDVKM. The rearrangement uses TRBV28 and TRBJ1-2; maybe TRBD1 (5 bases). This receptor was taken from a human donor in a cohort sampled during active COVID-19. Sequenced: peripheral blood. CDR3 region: CASSPWQGGYTF. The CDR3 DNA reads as TGTGCCAGCAGTCCTTGGCAGGGTGGCTACACCTTC.